This note documents a single T cell receptor beta chain sequence. Data came from immunoSEQ multiplex PCR; TCRdb stores just in-frame clones and leaves some out. The data hold more than 55,000 clones, with about 89% observed a single time. The V end lost 6 bases, the J end lost 0 bases, and 17 bases lay between the germline ends. The germline CDR1 and CDR2 sequences are LNHDA and SQIVND (reference sequence). This CDR3 is built from 16 residues. The data were taken from a study of T cell changes during pregnancy in multiple sclerosis. The source is a female donor with multiple sclerosis, enrolled in a pregnancy study. The source material was peripheral blood, sampled in the second trimester of pregnancy. V usage is TRBV19 and J usage is TRBJ1-1; weak D call: TRBD1 (5 bases). The DNA of the CDR3 is TGTGCCAGTAGGGCGAGGGGAGGGCGCATGAACACTGAAGCTTTCTTT. Translating it yields CASRARGGRMNTEAFF.